Listed below are T cell receptor beta chains from one sample, sequenced in a study of beta chain features in type 1 diabetes. Libraries were prepared by immunoSEQ multiplex PCR; TCRdb keeps only in-frame clonotypes and omits some of them. The table lists just over 450,000 clones, around 28% of them singletons, with 0.06% to 0.07% in the top ten. Sequencing was done on a sample of naive CD4+ T cells from blood. Receptors were obtained from a man younger than 30 in good health. The CDR3 runs from the conserved cysteine through the conserved F or W. Fields, in order: D gene, J gene, V gene, clone size, CDR3 DNA, CDR3 protein. A D gene is named only where the DNA matches it firmly. Clone sizes are given selectively: once, few, many, or a class where the clone is expanded.

D: -
J: TRBJ2-2
V: TRBV30
size: -
DNA: TGTGCCTGGAGCCTTCACCGGGCCCTCAGTACCGGGGAGCTGTTTTTT
CDR3: CAWSLHRALSTGELFF

D: TRBD2
J: TRBJ2-7
V: TRBV7-2
size: few
DNA: TGTGCCAGCAAAGCGGGACCGACCTACGAGCAGTACTTC
CDR3: CASKAGPTYEQYF

D: -
J: TRBJ2-7
V: TRBV25-1
size: -
DNA: TGTGCCAGCAGTGACGGGGGTTCCTACGAGCAGTACTTC
CDR3: CASSDGGSYEQYF

D: -
J: TRBJ2-3
V: TRBV4-1
size: few
DNA: TGCGCCAGCAGCCATGAAAGTAAAGGCACAGATACGCAGTATTTT
CDR3: CASSHESKGTDTQYF

D: TRBD2
J: TRBJ2-5
V: TRBV5-1
size: -
DNA: TGCGCCAGCAGCGCTAGCGGAGAGACCCAGTACTTC
CDR3: CASSASGETQYF

D: -
J: TRBJ2-1
V: TRBV4-3
size: -
DNA: TGCGCCAGCAGCCAAGGGGTCCCCTATGAGCAGTTCTTC
CDR3: CASSQGVPYEQFF

D: -
J: TRBJ1-4
V: TRBV30
size: -
DNA: TGTGCCTGGAGTCACGGCTATGAAAAACTGTTTTTT
CDR3: CAWSHGYEKLFF

D: -
J: TRBJ2-4
V: TRBV30
size: few
DNA: TGTGCCTGGAGTGCGGGGATAGCCAAAAACATTCAGTACTTC
CDR3: CAWSAGIAKNIQYF

D: TRBD2
J: TRBJ2-1
V: TRBV6-6
size: few
DNA: TGTGCCAGCAGTCCTAGCGGGAGAAAGTTCTTC
CDR3: CASSPSGRKFF

D: TRBD2
J: TRBJ2-7
V: TRBV30
size: -
DNA: TGTGCCTGGAACCTAGCGGGGAACTACGAGCAGTACTTC
CDR3: CAWNLAGNYEQYF

D: -
J: TRBJ1-2
V: TRBV7-9
size: -
DNA: TGTGCCAGCAGCTTAGGACAGCAAGCTGCTGGGGGCTACACCTTC
CDR3: CASSLGQQAAGGYTF

D: -
J: TRBJ2-6
V: TRBV10-3
size: -
DNA: TGTGCCATCAGTGAACGGTGCTCTGGGGCCAACGTCCTGACTTTC
CDR3: CAISERCSGANVLTF

D: TRBD2
J: TRBJ2-1
V: TRBV7-2
size: -
DNA: TGTGCCAGCAGCCTAGCGGGGCCGACCTACAATGAGCAGTTCTTC
CDR3: CASSLAGPTYNEQFF

D: -
J: TRBJ2-1
V: TRBV4-3
size: few
DNA: TGCGCCAGCAGCCTTAACCTCGACTACAATGAGCAGTTCTTC
CDR3: CASSLNLDYNEQFF

D: -
J: TRBJ2-2
V: TRBV5-4
size: -
DNA: TGTGCCAGCAGCGACAAAAAAGAACGGACCGGGGAGCTGTTTTTT
CDR3: CASSDKKERTGELFF

D: -
J: TRBJ1-2
V: TRBV9
size: few
DNA: TGTGCCAGCAGCGTAGAGGGGAACTATGGCTACACCTTC
CDR3: CASSVEGNYGYTF

D: -
J: TRBJ2-1
V: TRBV28
size: few
DNA: TGTGCCAGCAAAACTAGCTACAATGAGCAGTTCTTC
CDR3: CASKTSYNEQFF

D: -
J: TRBJ2-7
V: TRBV30
size: few
DNA: TGTGCCTGGAGTGGATTTCGGCACGAGCAGTACTTC
CDR3: CAWSGFRHEQYF

D: TRBD2
J: TRBJ2-1
V: TRBV5-1
size: -
DNA: TGCGCCAGCAGCTTGGAGCGGGGCTCCTACAATGAGCAGTTCTTC
CDR3: CASSLERGSYNEQFF

D: -
J: TRBJ2-1
V: TRBV6-6
size: -
DNA: TGTGCCAGCAGCACGAATTACAATGAGCAGTTCTTC
CDR3: CASSTNYNEQFF

D: -
J: TRBJ1-5
V: TRBV5-1
size: few
DNA: TGCGCCGCACCCCCTCCGGGAAACCAAGGGGGCAATCAGCCCCAGCATTTT
CDR3: CAAPPPGNQGGNQPQHF

D: -
J: TRBJ1-5
V: TRBV30
size: -
DNA: TGTGCCGGAGGGGATTTCAATCAGCCCCAGCATTTT
CDR3: CAGGDFNQPQHF

D: -
J: TRBJ2-2
V: TRBV15
size: -
DNA: TGTGCCACCGAGAGGCAGACACTTAGGGGCACCGGGGAGCTGTTTTTT
CDR3: CATERQTLRGTGELFF

D: -
J: TRBJ2-3
V: TRBV11-2
size: -
DNA: TGTGCCAGCAGCTTAGATGGAACTGCAGAGGATACGCAGTATTTT
CDR3: CASSLDGTAEDTQYF

D: -
J: TRBJ2-7
V: TRBV5-4
size: few
DNA: TGTGCCAGCAGCAAGGCGGGACTTTTTGACCGCTCCTACGAGCAGTACTTC
CDR3: CASSKAGLFDRSYEQYF

D: -
J: TRBJ2-2
V: TRBV29-1
size: few
DNA: TGCAGCGCCACAAAACCGGGGAGCCGGAACACCGGGGAGCTGTTTTTT
CDR3: CSATKPGSRNTGELFF

D: TRBD1
J: TRBJ2-5
V: TRBV5-1
size: -
DNA: TGCGCCAGCAGCGTGGTTACAGGGGACCAAGAGACCCAGTACTTC
CDR3: CASSVVTGDQETQYF

D: TRBD1
J: TRBJ2-1
V: TRBV28
size: few
DNA: TGTGCCAGCAGATCGGACAGGGGATCCTACAATGAGCAGTTCTTC
CDR3: CASRSDRGSYNEQFF

D: -
J: TRBJ2-1
V: TRBV5-1
size: few
DNA: TGCGCCAGCAGCTTGGTGACTCCCGGCAATGAGCAGTTCTTC
CDR3: CASSLVTPGNEQFF

D: -
J: TRBJ2-2
V: TRBV30
size: -
DNA: TGTGCCTGTGACGGGGCCGGAAGGACCGGGGAGCTGTTTTTT
CDR3: CACDGAGRTGELFF

D: TRBD2
J: TRBJ2-1
V: TRBV5-1
size: -
DNA: TGCGCCAGCAGCCCCATGCTAGCGGGAGTGAGCAATGAGCAGTTCTTC
CDR3: CASSPMLAGVSNEQFF

D: TRBD1
J: TRBJ2-2
V: TRBV7-9
size: -
DNA: TGTGCCAGCAGCCAAGGGACAGGGGGAAACACCGGGGAGCTGTTTTTT
CDR3: CASSQGTGGNTGELFF

D: -
J: TRBJ2-7
V: TRBV19
size: -
DNA: TGTGCCAGTAGTAGCCGGGACCGAGCCTACGAGCAGTACTTC
CDR3: CASSSRDRAYEQYF

D: -
J: TRBJ2-1
V: TRBV30
size: few
DNA: TGTGCCTGGAGTGCTAGCCTCTCCTACAATGAGCAGTTCTTC
CDR3: CAWSASLSYNEQFF

D: -
J: TRBJ2-3
V: TRBV29-1
size: few
DNA: TGCAGCGTTGGGAATTGGGGAGGCCCAGATACGCAGTATTTT
CDR3: CSVGNWGGPDTQYF

D: -
J: TRBJ2-7
V: TRBV18
size: -
DNA: TGTGCCAGCAGGGGCGAGTCCTACGAGCAGTACTTC
CDR3: CASRGESYEQYF

D: -
J: TRBJ2-3
V: TRBV14
size: -
DNA: TGTGCCAGCAGCGTTCGGACGGGGAATCGAGATACGCAGTATTTT
CDR3: CASSVRTGNRDTQYF

D: TRBD1
J: TRBJ2-7
V: TRBV7-2
size: -
DNA: TGTGCCAGCAGCCCCGACAGGGGTCTCCTGTACGAGCAGTACTTC
CDR3: CASSPDRGLLYEQYF

D: TRBD2
J: TRBJ2-3
V: TRBV30
size: -
DNA: TGTGCCTGGAAGGCGGGGGGTCCCACAGATACGCAGTATTTT
CDR3: CAWKAGGPTDTQYF

D: TRBD2
J: TRBJ2-5
V: TRBV7-2
size: -
DNA: TGTGCCAGCAGCCCCCGGGAGGGCGCCGGGGAGACCCAGTACTTC
CDR3: CASSPREGAGETQYF

D: TRBD2
J: TRBJ2-1
V: TRBV25-1
size: -
DNA: TGTGCCAGCACCCAACAAGGAGGAACCAACGGGAGGAATGAGCAGTTCTTC
CDR3: CASTQQGGTNGRNEQFF

D: -
J: TRBJ1-4
V: TRBV18
size: -
DNA: TGTGCCAGCTCACCTCTGACAGCAACTAATGAAAAACTGTTTTTT
CDR3: CASSPLTATNEKLFF

D: TRBD2
J: TRBJ2-1
V: TRBV28
size: -
DNA: TGTGCCAGCACGGGACTAGCGGGAAGCTATGAGCAGTTCTTC
CDR3: CASTGLAGSYEQFF

D: -
J: TRBJ2-7
V: TRBV5-6
size: -
DNA: TGTGCCAGCTTATCGGGACCTGGGTTTTACGAGCAGTACTTC
CDR3: CASLSGPGFYEQYF

D: TRBD1
J: TRBJ2-7
V: TRBV9
size: -
DNA: TGTGCCAGCAGCACGGGACAGTCGCTCGGCGAGCAGTACTTC
CDR3: CASSTGQSLGEQYF

D: -
J: TRBJ2-3
V: TRBV6-5
size: -
DNA: TGTGCCAGCAGTTACTCCGGGGATACGCAGTATTTT
CDR3: CASSYSGDTQYF

D: -
J: TRBJ1-5
V: TRBV5-1
size: -
DNA: TGCGCCAGCAGTCCCCGGGCCCTTGGGCGCAATCAGCCCCAGCATTTT
CDR3: CASSPRALGRNQPQHF

D: TRBD1
J: TRBJ2-3
V: TRBV2
size: -
DNA: TGTGCCAGCAGTTTTTACAGGGGGCATGAAGATACGCAGTATTTT
CDR3: CASSFYRGHEDTQYF

D: -
J: TRBJ2-5
V: TRBV9
size: few
DNA: TGTGCCAGCAGCGTAGAGGCTTTGTACCAAGAGACCCAGTACTTC
CDR3: CASSVEALYQETQYF

D: TRBD1
J: TRBJ2-2
V: TRBV5-1
size: -
DNA: TGCGCCAGCAGCGCGGGACAGGGAATTCCCGGGGAGCTGTTTTTT
CDR3: CASSAGQGIPGELFF

D: TRBD2
J: TRBJ2-3
V: TRBV19
size: few
DNA: TGTGCCAGTAGTGTCGGGAGGTCAGATACGCAGTATTTT
CDR3: CASSVGRSDTQYF

D: -
J: TRBJ2-3
V: TRBV6-5
size: few
DNA: TGTGCCAGCAGTGAATTGGGATCCACAGATACGCAGTATTTT
CDR3: CASSELGSTDTQYF

D: TRBD1
J: TRBJ1-4
V: TRBV7-2
size: few
DNA: TGTGCCAGCAGCCCGGGACAGGGGCACATCAAAAAACTGTTTTTT
CDR3: CASSPGQGHIKKLFF

D: TRBD2
J: TRBJ2-7
V: TRBV10-3
size: few
DNA: TGTGCCATCAGCTGGGGACTAGCGGCTTCCTACGAGCAGTACTTC
CDR3: CAISWGLAASYEQYF

D: -
J: TRBJ1-2
V: TRBV29-1
size: -
DNA: TGCAGCGCATCAGGGTATGGCTACACCTTC
CDR3: CSASGYGYTF

D: -
J: TRBJ2-1
V: TRBV12-5
size: -
DNA: TGTGCTAGTGGTTTGGCTCACAATGAGCAGTTCTTC
CDR3: CASGLAHNEQFF